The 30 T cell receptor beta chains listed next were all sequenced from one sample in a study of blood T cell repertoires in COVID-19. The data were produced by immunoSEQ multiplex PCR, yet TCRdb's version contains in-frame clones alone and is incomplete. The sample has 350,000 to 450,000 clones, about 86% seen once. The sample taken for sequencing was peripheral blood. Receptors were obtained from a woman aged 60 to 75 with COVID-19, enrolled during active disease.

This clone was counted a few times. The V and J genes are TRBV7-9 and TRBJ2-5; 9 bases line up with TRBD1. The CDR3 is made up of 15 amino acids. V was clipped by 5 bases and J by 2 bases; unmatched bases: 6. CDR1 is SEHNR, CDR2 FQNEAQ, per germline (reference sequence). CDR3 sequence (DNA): TGTGCCAGCAGCCCCGGGACAGGGCTGCAAGAGACCCAGTACTTC. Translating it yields CASSPGTGLQETQYF.

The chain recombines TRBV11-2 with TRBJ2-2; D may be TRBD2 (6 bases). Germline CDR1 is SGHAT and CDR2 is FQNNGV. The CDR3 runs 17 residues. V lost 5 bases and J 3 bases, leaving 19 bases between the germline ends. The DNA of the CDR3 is TGTGCCAGCAGCCCGAGTGGCTCTCCGGGGGACACCGGGGAGCTGTTTTTT. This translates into CASSPSGSPGDTGELFF.

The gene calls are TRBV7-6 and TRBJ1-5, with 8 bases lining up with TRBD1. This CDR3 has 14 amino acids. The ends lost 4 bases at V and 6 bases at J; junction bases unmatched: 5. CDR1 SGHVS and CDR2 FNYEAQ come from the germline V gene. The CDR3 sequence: CASSYGTGGQPQHF. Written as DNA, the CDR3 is TGTGCCAGCAGCTACGGGACAGGCGGTCAGCCCCAGCATTTT.

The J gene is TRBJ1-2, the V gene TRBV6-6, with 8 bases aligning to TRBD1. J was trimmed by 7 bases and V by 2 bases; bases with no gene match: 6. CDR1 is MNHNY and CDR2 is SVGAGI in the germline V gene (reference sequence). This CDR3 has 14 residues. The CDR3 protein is CASSYPTGAAGYTF. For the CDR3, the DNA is TGTGCCAGCAGTTACCCGACAGGGGCCGCTGGCTACACCTTC.

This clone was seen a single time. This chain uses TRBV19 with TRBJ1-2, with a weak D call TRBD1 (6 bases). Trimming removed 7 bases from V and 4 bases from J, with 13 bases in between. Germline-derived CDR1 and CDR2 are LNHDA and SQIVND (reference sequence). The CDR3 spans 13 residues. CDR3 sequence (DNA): TGTGCCAGTATGTCAGGGGCGAGCTATGGCTACACCTTC. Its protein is CASMSGASYGYTF. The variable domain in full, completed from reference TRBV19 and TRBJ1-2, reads DGGITQSPKYLFRKEGQNVTLSCEQNLNHDAMYWYRQDPGQGLRLIYYSQIVNDFQKGDIAEGYSVSREKKESFPLTVTSAQKNPTAFYLCASMSGASYGYTFGSGTRLTVV.

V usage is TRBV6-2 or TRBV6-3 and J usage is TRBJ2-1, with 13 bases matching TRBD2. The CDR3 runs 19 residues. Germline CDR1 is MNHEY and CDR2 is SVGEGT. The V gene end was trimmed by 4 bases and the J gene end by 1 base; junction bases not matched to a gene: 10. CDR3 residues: CASSSSRLAGGISYNEQFF. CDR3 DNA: TGTGCCAGCAGTTCAAGTCGACTAGCGGGGGGAATATCCTACAATGAGCAGTTCTTC.

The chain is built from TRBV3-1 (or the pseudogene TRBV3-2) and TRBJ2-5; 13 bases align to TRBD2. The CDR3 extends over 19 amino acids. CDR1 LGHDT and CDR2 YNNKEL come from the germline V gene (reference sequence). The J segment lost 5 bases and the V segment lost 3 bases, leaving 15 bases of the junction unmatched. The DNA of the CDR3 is TGTGCCAGCAGCCACCCACCCGGGACTAGCGGGGCTCTGGGGGAGACCCAGTACTTC. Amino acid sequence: CASSHPPGTSGALGETQYF.

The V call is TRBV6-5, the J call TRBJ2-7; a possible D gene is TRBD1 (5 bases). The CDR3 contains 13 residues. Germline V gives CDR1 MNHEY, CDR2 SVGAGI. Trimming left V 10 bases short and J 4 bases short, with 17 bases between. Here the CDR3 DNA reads TGTGCCATCTTAGACAGACAAAATTACGAGCAGTACTTC. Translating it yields CAILDRQNYEQYF.

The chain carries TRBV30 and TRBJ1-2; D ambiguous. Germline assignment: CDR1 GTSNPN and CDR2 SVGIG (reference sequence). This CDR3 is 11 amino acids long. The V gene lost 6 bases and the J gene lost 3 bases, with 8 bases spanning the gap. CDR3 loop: CACISDYGYTF. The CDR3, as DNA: TGTGCCTGCATTTCGGACTATGGCTACACCTTC.

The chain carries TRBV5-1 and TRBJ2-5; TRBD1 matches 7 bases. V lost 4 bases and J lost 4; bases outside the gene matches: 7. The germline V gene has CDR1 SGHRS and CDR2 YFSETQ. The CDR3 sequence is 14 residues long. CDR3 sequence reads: CASSELGQRETQYF. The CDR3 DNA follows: TGCGCCAGCAGCGAGTTGGGACAGAGAGAGACCCAGTACTTC.

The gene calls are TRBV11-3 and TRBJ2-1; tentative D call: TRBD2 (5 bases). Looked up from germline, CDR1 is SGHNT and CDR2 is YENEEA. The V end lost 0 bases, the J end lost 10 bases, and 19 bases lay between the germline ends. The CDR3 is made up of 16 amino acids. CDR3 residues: CASSLDRAGPAWEQFF. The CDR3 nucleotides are TGTGCCAGCAGCTTAGATCGCGCGGGCCCCGCTTGGGAGCAGTTCTTC.

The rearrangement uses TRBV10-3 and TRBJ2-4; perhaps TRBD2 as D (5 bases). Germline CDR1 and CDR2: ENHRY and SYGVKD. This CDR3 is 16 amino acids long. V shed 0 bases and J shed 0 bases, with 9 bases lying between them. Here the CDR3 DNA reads TGTGCCATCAGTGAGTCCGGGGTCCTAGCCAAAAACATTCAGTACTTC. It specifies CAISESGVLAKNIQYF.

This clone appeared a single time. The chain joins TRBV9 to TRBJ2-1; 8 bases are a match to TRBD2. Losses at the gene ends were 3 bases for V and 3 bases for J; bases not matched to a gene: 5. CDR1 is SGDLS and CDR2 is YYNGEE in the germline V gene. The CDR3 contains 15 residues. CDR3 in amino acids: CASSARGEFYNEQFF. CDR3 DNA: TGTGCCAGCAGCGCGCGGGGGGAGTTCTACAATGAGCAGTTCTTC.

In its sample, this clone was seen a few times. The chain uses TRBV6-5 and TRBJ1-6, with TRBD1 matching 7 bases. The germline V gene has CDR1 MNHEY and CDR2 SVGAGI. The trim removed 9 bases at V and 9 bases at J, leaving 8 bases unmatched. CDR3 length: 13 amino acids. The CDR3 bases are TGTGCCAGTGCAGGGGGTAGAGGTTCACCCCTCCACTTT. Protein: CASAGGRGSPLHF.

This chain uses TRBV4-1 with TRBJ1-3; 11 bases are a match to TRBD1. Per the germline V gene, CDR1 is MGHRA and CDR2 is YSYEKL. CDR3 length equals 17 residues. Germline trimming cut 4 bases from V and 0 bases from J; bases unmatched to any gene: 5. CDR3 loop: CASSLGTGGISGNTIYF. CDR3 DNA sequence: TGCGCCAGCAGCCTCGGGACAGGGGGGATCTCTGGAAACACCATATATTTT.

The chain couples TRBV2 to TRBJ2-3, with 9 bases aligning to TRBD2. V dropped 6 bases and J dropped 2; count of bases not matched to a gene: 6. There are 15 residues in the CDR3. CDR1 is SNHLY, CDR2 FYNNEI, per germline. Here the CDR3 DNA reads TGTGCCAGCAGGCGGGGGGGGACTCACACAGATACGCAGTATTTT. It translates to CASRRGGTHTDTQYF.

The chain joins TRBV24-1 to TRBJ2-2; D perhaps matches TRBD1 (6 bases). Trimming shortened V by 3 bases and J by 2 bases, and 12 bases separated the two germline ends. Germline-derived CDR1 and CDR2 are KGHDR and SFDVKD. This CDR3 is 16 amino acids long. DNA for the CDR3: TGTGCCACCAGTGATACCGGGACACGAAACACCGGGGAGCTGTTTTTT. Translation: CATSDTGTRNTGELFF.

In DNA, the CDR3 is TGTGCCAGCAGCTTTGGGTGGGCGAATGAAAAACTGTTTTTT. Its translation: CASSFGWANEKLFF. V gene TRBV7-9 combines with J gene TRBJ1-4; D unclear. The V end was cut by 3 bases, the J end by 5 bases, with 10 bases between. CDR1 and CDR2 (germline): SEHNR, FQNEAQ (reference sequence). The CDR3 length is 14 residues.

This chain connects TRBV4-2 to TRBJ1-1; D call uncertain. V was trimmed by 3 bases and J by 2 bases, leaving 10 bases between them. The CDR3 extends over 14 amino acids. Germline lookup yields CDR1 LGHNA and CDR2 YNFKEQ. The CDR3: CASSHGVTNTEAFF. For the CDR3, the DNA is TGTGCCAGCAGCCACGGGGTTACAAACACTGAAGCTTTCTTT.

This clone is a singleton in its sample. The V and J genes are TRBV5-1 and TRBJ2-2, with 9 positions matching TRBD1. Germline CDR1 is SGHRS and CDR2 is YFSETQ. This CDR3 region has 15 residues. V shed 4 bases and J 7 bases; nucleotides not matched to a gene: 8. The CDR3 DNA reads TGCGCCAGCAGCACAACAGGGGGCGCGGGCGGGGAGCTGTTTTTT. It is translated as CASSTTGGAGGELFF. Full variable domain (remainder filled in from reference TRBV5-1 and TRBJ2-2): KAGVTQTPRYLIKTRGQQVTLSCSPISGHRSVSWYQQTPGQGLQFLFEYFSETQRNKGNFPGRFSGRQFSNSRSEMNVSTLELGDSALYLCASSTTGGAGGELFFGEGSRLTVL.

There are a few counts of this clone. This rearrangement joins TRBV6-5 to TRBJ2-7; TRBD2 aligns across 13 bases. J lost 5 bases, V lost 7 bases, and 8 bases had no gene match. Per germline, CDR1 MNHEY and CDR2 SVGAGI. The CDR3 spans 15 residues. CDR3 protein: CASNPGLAGFDEQYF. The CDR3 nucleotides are TGTGCCAGCAACCCGGGACTAGCGGGGTTCGACGAGCAGTACTTC.

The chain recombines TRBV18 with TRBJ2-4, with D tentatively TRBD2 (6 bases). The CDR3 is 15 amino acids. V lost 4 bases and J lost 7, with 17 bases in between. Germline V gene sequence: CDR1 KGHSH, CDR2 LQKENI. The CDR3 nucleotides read TGTGCCAGCTCACGGGGACTTCTTGGCCTCAACATTCAGTACTTC. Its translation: CASSRGLLGLNIQYF.

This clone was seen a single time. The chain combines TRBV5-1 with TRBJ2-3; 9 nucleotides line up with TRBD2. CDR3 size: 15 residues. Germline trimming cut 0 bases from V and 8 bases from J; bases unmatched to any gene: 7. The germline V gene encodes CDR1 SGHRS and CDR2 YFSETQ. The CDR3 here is CASSLGLADSSTQYF. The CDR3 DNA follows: TGCGCCAGCAGCTTGGGACTAGCGGATTCAAGTACGCAGTATTTT.

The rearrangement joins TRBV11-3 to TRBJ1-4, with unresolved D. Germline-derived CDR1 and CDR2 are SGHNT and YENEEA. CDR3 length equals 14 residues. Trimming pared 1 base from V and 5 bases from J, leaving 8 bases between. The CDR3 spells CASSLGGINEKLFF. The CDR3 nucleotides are TGTGCCAGCAGCTTAGGCGGAATCAATGAAAAACTGTTTTTT.

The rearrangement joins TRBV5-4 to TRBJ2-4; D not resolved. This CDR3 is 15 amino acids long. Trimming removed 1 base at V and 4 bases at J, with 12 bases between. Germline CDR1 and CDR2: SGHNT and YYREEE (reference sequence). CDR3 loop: CASSLSGSSKNIQYF. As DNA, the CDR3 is TGTGCCAGCAGCTTGTCAGGCAGTTCAAAAAACATTCAGTACTTC.

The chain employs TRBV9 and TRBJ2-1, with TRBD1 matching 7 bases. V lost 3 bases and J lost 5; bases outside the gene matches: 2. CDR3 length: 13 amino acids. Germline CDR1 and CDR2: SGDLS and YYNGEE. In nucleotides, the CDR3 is TGTGCCAGCAGCGGACAGGGACACAATGAGCAGTTCTTC. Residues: CASSGQGHNEQFF. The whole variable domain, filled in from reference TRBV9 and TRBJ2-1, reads DSGVTQTPKHLITATGQRVTLRCSPRSGDLSVYWYQQSLDQGLQFLIQYYNGEERAKGNILERFSAQQFPDLHSELNLSSLELGDSALYFCASSGQGHNEQFFGPGTRLTVL.

The CDR3 spells CASSEVNGGVDVVTDTQYF. The CDR3 DNA reads TGTGCCAGCAGTGAGGTTAACGGGGGGGTCGATGTGGTCACAGATACGCAGTATTTT. The rearrangement links TRBV6-1 to TRBJ2-3, with 8 bases aligning to TRBD2. This CDR3 region has 19 residues. CDR1 and CDR2 from the germline V gene are MNHNS and SASEGT. J was trimmed by 2 bases and V by 3 bases; bases with no gene match: 16.

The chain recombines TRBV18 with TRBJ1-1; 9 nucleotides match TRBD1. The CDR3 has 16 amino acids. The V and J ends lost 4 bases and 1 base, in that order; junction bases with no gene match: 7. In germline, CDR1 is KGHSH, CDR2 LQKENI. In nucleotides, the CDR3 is TGTGCCAGCTCACACGGGCCGGGACAGGGGAACACTGAAGCTTTCTTT. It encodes CASSHGPGQGNTEAFF.

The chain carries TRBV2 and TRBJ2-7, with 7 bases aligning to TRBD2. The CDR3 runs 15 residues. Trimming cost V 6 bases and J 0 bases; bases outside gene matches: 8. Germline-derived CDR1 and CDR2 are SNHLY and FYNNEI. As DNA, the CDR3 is TGTGCCAGCAGGTTCTTGGCGGGGGTCTCCTACGAGCAGTACTTC. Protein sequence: CASRFLAGVSYEQYF.

The CDR3 sequence is CASSLSAGTLNTEAFF. In DNA, the CDR3 is TGTGCCAGCAGCTTGTCGGCAGGCACCTTGAACACTGAAGCTTTCTTT. The chain has TRBV5-6 and TRBJ1-1; the D is unclear. Trimming took 1 base from V and 0 from J, leaving 13 bases between them. Germline CDR1 is SGHDT and CDR2 is YYEEEE. This CDR3 is built from 16 residues.